These 24 T cell receptor beta chains were all obtained from the same sample, sequenced in a study of T cell responses to AZD1222 COVID-19 vaccine. The table came from immunoSEQ multiplex PCR; TCRdb's copy has only in-frame clones and leaves some out. The sample yields approximately 140,000 clones, 94% seen once. This material consisted of peripheral blood, taken on day 0 of AZD1222 vaccination. The source is an adult in good health.

The gene calls are TRBV4-1 and TRBJ2-2; weak D call: TRBD1 (6 bases). Trimming removed 3 bases at V and 2 bases at J, with 7 bases between. The germline CDR1 and CDR2 sequences are MGHRA and YSYEKL. The CDR3 has 14 residues. CDR3 in amino acids: CASSQGHNTGELFF. The CDR3 DNA reads as TGCGCCAGCAGCCAGGGACACAACACCGGGGAGCTGTTTTTT.

The rearrangement links TRBV9 to TRBJ1-4, with D perhaps matching TRBD1 (5 bases). The V end was cut by 3 bases, the J end by 8 bases, with 14 bases between. This CDR3 spans 14 amino acids. Per germline, CDR1 SGDLS and CDR2 YYNGEE. The chain's CDR3 is CASSAGLLAEKLFF. The DNA for the CDR3 is TGTGCCAGCAGCGCGGGACTGCTCGCCGAAAAACTGTTTTTT.

The V and J genes are TRBV10-3 and TRBJ2-7; 12 bases line up with TRBD1. The V gene end was trimmed by 6 bases and the J gene end by 3 bases; junction bases not matched to a gene: 6. Germline V gene lookup returns CDR1 ENHRY and CDR2 SYGVKD. The CDR3 is made up of 15 amino acids. The DNA of the CDR3 is TGTGCCATCAGCCCGGGACAGGGGGCGTACTACGAGCAGTACGTC. Protein product: CAISPGQGAYYEQYV.

This clone was observed a handful of times. This rearrangement joins TRBV4-3 to TRBJ2-1; D is possibly TRBD1 or TRBD2 (6 bases each). The CDR3 has 14 residues. Germline V CDR1 and CDR2: LGHNA, YSLEER. Deletions cut 1 base from V and 8 bases from J, with 12 bases between. The CDR3 is CASSQVSGAHEQFF. The CDR3 nucleotides are TGCGCCAGCAGCCAAGTTTCGGGGGCGCATGAGCAGTTCTTC.

The rearrangement links TRBV6-6 to TRBJ1-2, with D perhaps TRBD1 (5 bases). The CDR3 length is 16 residues. The V gene lost 5 bases and the J gene lost 3 bases, with 19 bases spanning the gap. The V gene's germline CDR1 is MNHNY and CDR2 SVGAGI (reference sequence). CDR3 amino acids: CASSLFWSRDDYGYTF. Written as DNA, the CDR3 is TGTGCCAGCAGTCTATTTTGGTCAAGGGACGACTATGGCTACACCTTC.

The J gene is TRBJ2-1, the V gene TRBV9; D not certain. The germline gives CDR1 SGDLS, CDR2 YYNGEE. This CDR3 is built from 15 residues. The V and J ends lost 0 bases and 8 bases respectively, with 15 bases between them. The CDR3 reads CASSVVPAWYDEQFF. CDR3 nucleotide sequence: TGTGCCAGCAGCGTAGTTCCAGCGTGGTACGATGAGCAGTTCTTC.

This clone occurred a few times. The V call is TRBV10-3, the J call TRBJ1-2; tentative D call: TRBD1 (6 bases). With 2 bases removed from V and 4 bases from J, the gap between germline ends came to 14 bases. The CDR3 length is 15 residues. Germline-derived CDR1 and CDR2 are ENHRY and SYGVKD. As DNA, the CDR3 is TGTGCCATCAGTGAGAGTGGGGGGGCAGGCTATGGCTACACCTTC. It specifies CAISESGGAGYGYTF.

The chain recombines TRBV27 with TRBJ1-2; no definite D call. Trimming stripped 5 bases from V and 1 base from J, with 11 bases between. Germline V CDR1 and CDR2: MNHEY, SMNVEV (reference sequence). The CDR3 is 14 amino acids. The CDR3 DNA sequence: TGTGCCAGCAGTCCCCACCTCCTTAACTATGGCTACACCTTC. The encoded protein is CASSPHLLNYGYTF.

This sequence joins TRBV5-4 and TRBJ2-1; 8 positions agree with TRBD2. Germline values: CDR1 SGHNT, CDR2 YYREEE (reference sequence). V lost 10 bases, J lost 8 bases, and 8 bases stayed unmatched. The CDR3 totals 12 residues. The CDR3 DNA reads TGTGCCGTTAGCGGGGAGTTCGATGAGCAGTTCTTC. Protein product: CAVSGEFDEQFF.

This rearrangement joins TRBV4-3 to TRBJ1-2; 9 bases are shared with TRBD1. Germline V CDR1 and CDR2: LGHNA, YSLEER. V gave up 8 bases and J gave up 5 bases; unmatched junction bases: 12. The CDR3 runs to 15 residues. The CDR3: CASVGLTGGFYGYTF. Here the CDR3 DNA reads TGCGCCAGCGTCGGACTGACAGGGGGGTTTTATGGCTACACCTTC.

This clone has only one observation. The chain joins TRBV15 to TRBJ1-2, with D possibly being TRBD1 (5 bases). V was trimmed by 0 bases and J by 5 bases, leaving 10 bases between them. The CDR3 is 14 amino acids. Germline V gives CDR1 LNHNV, CDR2 YYDKDF (reference sequence). The CDR3 DNA is TGTGCCACCAGCAGAGATAAGGGGAGATATGGCTACACCTTC. Protein sequence: CATSRDKGRYGYTF.

This clone was counted once. The chain recombines TRBV18 with TRBJ1-3, with D possibly being TRBD1 (5 bases). The V gene's germline CDR1 is KGHSH and CDR2 LQKENI. CDR3 size: 17 residues. Trimming took off 4 bases at V and 0 bases at J, with 16 bases between the two ends. CDR3 sequence: CASSQTTGASSGNTIYF. As DNA, the CDR3 is TGTGCCAGCTCACAAACAACAGGAGCGAGCTCTGGAAACACCATATATTTT.

This clone has just one count. The chain combines TRBV5-1 with TRBJ2-1, with 13 bases lining up with TRBD2. Germline lookup yields CDR1 SGHRS and CDR2 YFSETQ. The J segment lost 1 base and the V segment lost 1 base, leaving 8 bases of the junction unmatched. The CDR3 loop spans 19 amino acids. The CDR3: CASSLTLAGGPGSYNEQFF. As DNA, the CDR3 is TGCGCCAGCAGCTTGACACTAGCGGGGGGGCCGGGTTCCTACAATGAGCAGTTCTTC.

The J gene is TRBJ1-1, the V gene TRBV12-3 or TRBV12-4; no clear D gene. The CDR3 length is 13 residues. V lost 6 bases to trimming and J lost 2 bases, with 10 bases between them. This CDR3 is CASRSDGNTEAFF. As DNA, the CDR3 is TGTGCCAGCAGATCGGACGGTAACACTGAAGCTTTCTTT.

The chain employs TRBV12-5 and TRBJ1-1; no clear D. Trimming removed 5 bases at V and 3 bases at J, with 16 bases between. Germline CDR1 and CDR2: LGHNT and FRNRAP. CDR3 length equals 15 residues. The CDR3 region is CASGSGLGLDTEAFF. The DNA of the CDR3 is TGTGCTAGTGGTAGTGGTCTGGGGTTGGACACTGAAGCTTTCTTT.

The genes are TRBV3-1 (or the pseudogene TRBV3-2) and TRBJ1-6; 7 nucleotides agree with TRBD1. V was pared by 4 bases and J by 8 bases, with 5 bases of the junction left unmatched. The CDR3 totals 14 residues. CDR1 and CDR2 from the germline V gene are LGHDT and YNNKEL (reference sequence). The DNA of the CDR3 is TGTGCCAGCAGCCGCGACAGGGTCTATTCACCCCTCCACTTT. It codes for CASSRDRVYSPLHF.

The chain is built from TRBV4-2 and TRBJ1-1; D uncertain. Trimming removed 4 bases from V and 0 bases from J, with 6 bases in between. The length of the CDR3 is 13 residues. Germline assignment: CDR1 LGHNA and CDR2 YNFKEQ. CDR3 residues: CASSRLMNTEAFF. In DNA, the CDR3 is TGTGCCAGCAGCCGTTTAATGAACACTGAAGCTTTCTTT.

The chain is built from TRBV6-2 or TRBV6-3 and TRBJ2-5; D possibly corresponds to TRBD2 (5 bases). Germline V gene lookup returns CDR1 MNHEY and CDR2 SVGEGT. This CDR3 spans 13 amino acids. V gave up 2 bases and J gave up 1 base, with 5 bases separating them. CDR3 residues: CASSYAGQETQYF. CDR3 nucleotide sequence: TGTGCCAGCAGTTACGCGGGCCAAGAGACCCAGTACTTC.

The chain couples TRBV6-4 to TRBJ2-3; TRBD1 agrees at 11 bases. V trimming: 6 bases; J trimming: 4 bases; junction bases outside the gene matches: 3. The CDR3 runs to 14 residues. The germline gives CDR1 MRHNA, CDR2 SNTAGT. In nucleotides, the CDR3 is TGTGCCAGCAGCGGGACAGGGGGAGCAGATACGCAGTATTTT. The encoded protein is CASSGTGGADTQYF.

The chain links TRBV28 to TRBJ1-5; TRBD1 matches 9 bases. The junction had 7 bases not matched to a gene; V was cut back by 6 bases and J by 7 bases. Germline lookup yields CDR1 MDHEN and CDR2 SYDVKM. This CDR3 is 14 amino acids long. This CDR3 reads CASSEGQGGQPQHF. CDR3 in DNA: TGTGCCAGCAGCGAGGGACAGGGAGGACAGCCCCAGCATTTT.

This clone showed up just once. V and J are TRBV5-8 and TRBJ2-2; no definite D call. Between the trimmed V and J ends, which lost 2 bases and 6 bases, there was a span of 11 bases. CDR3 size: 14 residues. Looked up from germline, CDR1 is SGHTS and CDR2 is YDEGEE. The CDR3 coding sequence is TGTGCCAGCAGCTTTGTCTTTGTTTCCGGGGAGCTGTTTTTT. This encodes CASSFVFVSGELFF. Complete variable domain (other parts from reference TRBV5-8 and TRBJ2-2): EAGVTQSPTHLIKTRGQQATLRCSPISGHTSVYWYQQALGLGLQFLLWYDEGEERNRGNFPPRFSGRQFPNYSSELNVNALELEDSALYLCASSFVFVSGELFFGEGSRLTVL.

The genes are TRBV10-3 and TRBJ1-1; D may be TRBD1 (6 bases). This CDR3 is built from 13 residues. The ends were cut back, 6 bases at V and 4 bases at J, with 12 bases in the middle. Germline V CDR1 and CDR2: ENHRY, SYGVKD. The CDR3 loop reads CAIRLQGATEAFF. CDR3 bases: TGTGCCATCAGGTTACAGGGTGCCACTGAAGCTTTCTTT.

V usage is TRBV4-2 and J usage is TRBJ2-3, with 11 bases fitting TRBD2. CDR1 LGHNA and CDR2 YNFKEQ come from the germline V gene. Trimming removed 1 base from V and 4 bases from J; junction bases left unmatched: 19. The CDR3 has 21 amino acids. The CDR3 DNA sequence: TGTGCCAGCAGCCAAGGCACCGCCGGGACTAGCGGACTGTATGGTGCAGATACGCAGTATTTT. Amino acid sequence: CASSQGTAGTSGLYGADTQYF.

J is TRBJ1-4 and V is TRBV28; tentative D call: TRBD1 (6 bases). The CDR3 spans 14 residues. CDR1 and CDR2 (germline): MDHEN, SYDVKM. The V end was cut by 7 bases, the J end by 5 bases, with 14 bases between. The CDR3 is CASTAGGRNEKLFF. Here the CDR3 DNA reads TGTGCCAGCACCGCGGGGGGGCGGAATGAAAAACTGTTTTTT.